A single T cell receptor beta chain is shown here with its context. Antigen unknown. The junction and the germline gene differ at one end; a read error may be behind it. This CDR3 spans 14 amino acids. CDR1 and CDR2 from the germline V gene are MGHDK and SYGVNS. This entry belongs to a study of Graves' ophthalmopathy and Graves' hyperthyroidism. Study background: Peripheral blood collection took place at initial diagnosis, before any treatment.

All donors with ophthalmopathy were recorded as having moderate-to-severe activity, CAS ≥3, NOSPECS ≥4 and a duration under 3 months. Transcripts of RNA were the source for amplifying TCR beta CDR3 regions. First-round RT-PCR relied on HTBI primers, and a second-round multiplex PCR came next. TCRdb used MiXCR to reprocess the multiplex PCR reads, holding one entry per CDR3 protein. The sample includes about 700,000 distinct CDR3 sequences, roughly 40% of them seen just once. Study outcomes and limitations: The majority of expanded thyroid clonotypes above 0.001 frequency also occurred in blood. The 13-signature model separated ophthalmopathy from stable hyperthyroidism at 85% to 90% sensitivity and roughly 81% specificity.

This chain joins TRBV25-1 and TRBJ2-2; D is possibly TRBD2 (5 bases). The TCR comes from an adult man with Graves' ophthalmopathy. The specimen sequenced was peripheral blood. The CDR3 loop reads CASSIRADTGELIF. CDR3 coding DNA: TGTGCCAGCAGTATTCGGGCCGACACCGGGGAGCTGATTTTT.